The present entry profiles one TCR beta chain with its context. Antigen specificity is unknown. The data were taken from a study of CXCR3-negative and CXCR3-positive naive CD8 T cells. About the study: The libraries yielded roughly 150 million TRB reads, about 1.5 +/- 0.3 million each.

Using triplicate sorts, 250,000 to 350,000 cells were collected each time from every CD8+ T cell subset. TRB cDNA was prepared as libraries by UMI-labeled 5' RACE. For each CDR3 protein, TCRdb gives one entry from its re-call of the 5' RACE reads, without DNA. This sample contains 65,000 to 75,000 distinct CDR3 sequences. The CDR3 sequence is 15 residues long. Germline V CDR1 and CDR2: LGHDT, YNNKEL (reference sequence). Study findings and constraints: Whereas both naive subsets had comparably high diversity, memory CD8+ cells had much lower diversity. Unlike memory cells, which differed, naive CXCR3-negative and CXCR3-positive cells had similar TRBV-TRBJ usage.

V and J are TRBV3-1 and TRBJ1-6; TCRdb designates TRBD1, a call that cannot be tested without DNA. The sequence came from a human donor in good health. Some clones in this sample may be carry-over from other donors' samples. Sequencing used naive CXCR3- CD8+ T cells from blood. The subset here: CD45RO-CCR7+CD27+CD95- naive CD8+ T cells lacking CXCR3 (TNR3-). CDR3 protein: CASSLRDSRNSPLHF. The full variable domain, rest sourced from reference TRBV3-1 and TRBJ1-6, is DTAVSQTPKYLVTQMGNDKSIKCEQNLGHDTMYWYKQDSKKFLKIMFSYNNKELIINETVPNRFSPKSPDKAHLNLHINSLELGDSAVYFCASSLRDSRNSPLHFGNGTRLTVT.